Listed below are T cell receptor beta chains from one sample, sequenced in a study of Graves' ophthalmopathy and Graves' hyperthyroidism. In TCRdb, the multiplex PCR reads were re-called with MiXCR into one record per CDR3 protein. Of around 1,200,000 distinct CDR3 sequences listed, 35% to 45% were seen once; the top ten hold around 10%. The material sequenced was peripheral blood or thyroid tissue (not recorded which). The receptor source for this set is an adult man with Graves' hyperthyroidism. Both conserved end residues are part of each CDR3. D genes are given only for firm matches. For some rows the clone size is stated as once, few or many, or as a class when expanded; others skip it.

v_gene,d_gene,abundance,j_gene,CDR3aa,CDR3nt
TRBV7-9,-,many,TRBJ1-3,CASSSALSGNTIYF,TGTGCCAGCAGCTCGGCCCTTTCTGGAAACACCATATATTTT
TRBV14,-,many,TRBJ1-2,CASSQVHGGSYGYTF,TGTGCCAGCAGCCAAGTTCACGGGGGTAGCTATGGCTACACCTTC
TRBV10-2,TRBD1,many,TRBJ2-7,CASMTGTAPYEQYF,TGCGCCAGCATGACAGGGACCGCCCCCTACGAGCAGTACTTC
TRBV5-1,TRBD1,-,TRBJ1-5,CASAVGQGDQPQHF,TGCGCCAGCGCCGTTGGACAGGGTGATCAGCCCCAGCATTTT
TRBV3-1,-,few,TRBJ1-4,CASSHGEVLFF,TGTGCCAGCAGCCACGGAGAAGTCCTGTTTTTT
TRBV3-1,-,few,TRBJ2-7,CASSLRAGPSYEQYF,TGTGCCAGCAGCCTCAGGGCCGGTCCCTCCTACGAGCAGTACTTC
TRBV4-1,-,few,TRBJ1-5,CASSQGSGSDNQPQHF,TGCGCCAGCAGCCAAGGCTCAGGGAGCGACAATCAGCCCCAGCATTTT
TRBV20-1,-,-,TRBJ2-7,CSADDPGRNSYEQYF,TGCAGTGCAGATGACCCGGGAAGAAACTCCTACGAGCAGTACTTC
TRBV10-3,-,many,TRBJ1-5,CAISEGSNNQPQHF,TGTGCCATCAGTGAGGGGTCAAATAATCAGCCCCAGCATTTT
TRBV10-3,-,-,TRBJ1-1,CAIRRLSNTEAFF,TGTGCCATCAGGAGACTTTCGAACACTGAAGCTTTCTTT
TRBV30,-,-,TRBJ1-1,CAWSSARAKAFF,TGTGCCTGGAGTAGTGCTAGGGCAAAAGCTTTCTTT
TRBV25-1,TRBD1,-,TRBJ1-5,CANKTGTGLQPQHF,TGTGCCAACAAAACCGGGACAGGGCTTCAGCCCCAGCATTTT
TRBV5-1,-,many,TRBJ1-2,CASSPSGEDRGGYTF,TGCGCCAGCAGCCCGTCTGGGGAAGACCGCGGTGGCTACACCTTC
TRBV5-5,TRBD1,few,TRBJ2-7,CASSLGTGYTYEQYF,TGTGCCAGCAGCCTAGGGACAGGTTATACCTACGAGCAGTACTTC
TRBV4-2,-,many,TRBJ2-7,CASSQAADKYYEQYF,TGTGCCAGCAGCCAAGCAGCGGACAAGTACTACGAGCAGTACTTC
TRBV6-6,TRBD1,few,TRBJ1-4,CASSDIGGTNEKLFF,TGTGCCAGCAGTGACATAGGGGGCACTAATGAAAAACTGTTTTTT
TRBV9,-,many,TRBJ1-2,CASSVGAATLYGYTF,TGTGCCAGCAGCGTAGGGGCTGCAACCCTCTATGGCTACACCTTC
TRBV7-6,-,-,TRBJ2-5,CASSSPEGGRETQYF,TGTGCCAGCAGCTCGCCTGAAGGGGGGAGAGAGACCCAGTACTTC
TRBV25-1,-,few,TRBJ2-5,CASSDPRSWGETQYF,TGTGCCAGCAGTGATCCACGGAGTTGGGGAGAGACCCAGTACTTC
TRBV10-2,-,-,TRBJ1-2,CASSEPDSPGEGYTF,TGCGCCAGCAGTGAGCCGGACAGTCCAGGAGAAGGCTACACCTTC
TRBV6-2/TRBV6-3,-,many,TRBJ2-5,CASRTPPEETQYF,TGTGCCAGCAGGACACCCCCGGAGGAGACCCAGTACTTC
TRBV10-3,TRBD1,-,TRBJ1-6,CAIRQTTGNSPLHF,TGTGCCATCAGACAAACGACAGGGAATTCACCCCTCCACTTT
TRBV2,-,many,TRBJ1-4,CASRRRLATNEKLFF,TGTGCCAGCAGACGACGTCTGGCAACTAATGAAAAACTGTTTTTT
TRBV7-8,TRBD2,-,TRBJ2-7,CAGSQGTSSYEQYF,TGCGCCGGCAGCCAAGGGACTAGCTCCTACGAGCAGTACTTC
TRBV19,-,once,TRBJ2-7,CASSTLKGGNEQYF,TGTGCCAGTAGTACCTTGAAGGGCGGCAACGAGCAGTACTTC